Each of the 19 T cell receptor beta chains below was sequenced from the same sample in a study of T cells in Graves' hyperthyroidism and ophthalmopathy. Amplified regions were TCR beta CDR3 sequences from RNA transcripts. The HTBI primer set was used in a first-round RT-PCR of the TCR CDR3. TCRdb re-analysed the multiplex PCR reads in MiXCR, keeping a single row per CDR3 protein. Here the sample spans over 300,000 distinct CDR3 sequences, approximately 15% being singletons. The sequencing input was blood. The source is an older woman with Graves' hyperthyroidism.

Many counts were recorded for this clonotype. V is TRBV6-5 and J is TRBJ1-2, with a possible D match to TRBD1 (6 bases). V lost 0 bases, J lost 4 bases, and 15 bases lay in between. Germline V gene data show CDR1 as MNHEY and CDR2 as SVGAGI. The CDR3 length is 16 residues. The CDR3 bases are TGTGCCAGCAGTTACTCGATAGCAGGGGCGTCCTATGGCTACACCTTC. Protein product: CASSYSIAGASYGYTF.

Concerning this clonotype: This may arise from a read error, as a much more abundant clone is one base away. The chain's CDR3 is CASSLGPGNTEASF. CDR3 bases: TGTGCCAGCAGCTTGGGTCCAGGGAACACTGAAGCTTCCTTT. V gene TRBV5-6 combines with J gene TRBJ1-1; the D gene is possibly TRBD1 (5 bases). CDR1 and CDR2 (germline): SGHDT, YYEEEE. CDR3 length: 14 residues.

The genes are TRBV5-6 and TRBJ2-5; a weak D match, TRBD1 (6 bases). This CDR3 is 15 amino acids long. V was cut by 4 bases and J by 9 bases, with 22 bases left in between. Per the germline V gene, CDR1 is SGHDT and CDR2 is YYEEEE. CDR3 in DNA: TGTGCCAGCAGCAGCCGGACAGCCTTTGAGCGGCCCCAGTACTTC. It encodes CASSSRTAFERPQYF.

This clonotype was counted many times. The CDR3 loop is CSVGTGGIYGYTF. The CDR3 DNA follows: TGCAGCGTTGGGACAGGGGGCATCTATGGCTACACCTTC. The chain is built from TRBV29-1 and TRBJ1-2, with TRBD1 identical over 11 bases. The CDR3 runs 13 residues. The V segment lost 4 bases and the J segment 4 bases; nucleotides outside the gene matches: 2. Germline V lookup: CDR1 SQVTM, CDR2 ANQGSEA. Variable domain in full (rest from reference TRBV29-1 and TRBJ1-2): SAVISQKPSRDICQRGTSLTIQCQVDSQVTMMFWYRQQPGQSLTLIATANQGSEATYESGFVIDKFPISRPNLTFSTLTVSNMSPEDSSIYLCSVGTGGIYGYTFGSGTRLTVV.

This clonotype was seen many times. The chain recombines TRBV2 with TRBJ2-7, with 7 bases lining up with TRBD1. Germline lookup yields CDR1 SNHLY and CDR2 FYNNEI. Trimming at V came to 1 base and at J to 0 bases, leaving 6 bases not matched to a gene. The CDR3 loop spans 16 amino acids. The CDR3 DNA is TGTGCCAGCAGTGAAGTTAGCAGGGGGAGCTCCTACGAGCAGTACTTC. Protein: CASSEVSRGSSYEQYF.

This clonotype was counted ten times or more. The DNA of the CDR3 is TGTGCCAGCAGCGTGGACAGGGGACACCCCTATAGCAATCAGCCCCAGCATTTT. Translation gives CASSVDRGHPYSNQPQHF. The chain links TRBV6-2 or TRBV6-3 to TRBJ1-5; 9 nucleotides agree with TRBD1. This CDR3 is 18 amino acids long. Germline V gene sequence: CDR1 MNHEY, CDR2 SVGEGT. J lost 0 bases, V lost 6 bases, and 12 bases had no gene match.

This clonotype showed up many times. The chain combines TRBV12-3 or TRBV12-4 with TRBJ1-6; 9 positions agree with TRBD1. The CDR3 sequence is 13 residues long. V trimming: 8 bases; J trimming: 8 bases; junction bases outside the gene matches: 4. The DNA of the CDR3 is TGTGCCAGCGACCGGGACAGGGATTCACCCCTCCACTTT. This codes for CASDRDRDSPLHF.

This clonotype was counted ten times or more. The V gene is TRBV12-3 or TRBV12-4, the J gene TRBJ2-7; no clear D gene. This CDR3 has 12 amino acids. Deletions cut 3 bases from V and 4 bases from J, with 7 bases between. Written as DNA, the CDR3 is TGTGCCAGCAGTTTCACCGTATACGAGCAGTACTTC. Translated, it gives CASSFTVYEQYF.

This clonotype has at least ten counts. This chain connects TRBV28 to TRBJ1-2; 8 bases line up with TRBD1. The length of the CDR3 is 11 residues. V lost 4 bases, J lost 14 bases, and 6 bases stayed unmatched. In germline, CDR1 is MDHEN, CDR2 SYDVKM. CDR3 sequence reads: CASSSTGARTF. The CDR3 DNA reads as TGTGCCAGCAGTTCGACAGGGGCGAGAACCTTC.

The gene calls are TRBV5-1 and TRBJ1-3; D gene uncertain. V lost 4 bases and J lost 0, with 11 bases in between. Germline CDR1 reads SGHRS; CDR2 reads YFSETQ. CDR3 length: 15 residues. CDR3 bases: TGCGCCAGCAGCGGCGAACCGACCTCTGGAAACACCATATATTTT. Its protein is CASSGEPTSGNTIYF. The whole variable domain, remainder taken from reference TRBV5-1 and TRBJ1-3, is KAGVTQTPRYLIKTRGQQVTLSCSPISGHRSVSWYQQTPGQGLQFLFEYFSETQRNKGNFPGRFSGRQFSNSRSEMNVSTLELGDSALYLCASSGEPTSGNTIYFGEGSWLTVV.

This clonotype was detected many times. The chain has TRBV11-2 and TRBJ2-7, with 8 bases matching TRBD1. The CDR3 is made up of 15 amino acids. The germline CDR1 and CDR2 sequences are SGHAT and FQNNGV. Losses at the gene ends were 5 bases for V and 0 bases for J; bases not matched to a gene: 6. The CDR3 nucleotides are TGTGCCAGCAGCCGAGGGACAGGCATCTCCTACGAGCAGTACTTC. The encoded protein is CASSRGTGISYEQYF.

This clonotype was seen only a few times. This CDR3 is CASKGSANTGELFF. Here the CDR3 DNA reads TGTGCCAGTAAGGGCAGCGCGAACACCGGGGAGCTGTTTTTT. The chain combines TRBV19 with TRBJ2-2, with D unclear. Trimming pared 7 bases from V and 0 bases from J, leaving 9 bases between. Germline V gene sequence: CDR1 LNHDA, CDR2 SQIVND (reference sequence). The CDR3 totals 14 residues.

Remarks on this clonotype: A much larger clone lies a single base off, so this may be a read error. The CDR3 does not end in the conserved phenylalanine or tryptophan, so this is likely a read error. The chain joins TRBV7-3 to TRBJ2-1; D may be TRBD1 (5 bases). The CDR3 contains 13 residues. V dropped 5 bases and J dropped 8 bases, with 13 bases sitting between them. The germline V gene has CDR1 SGHTA and CDR2 FQGTGA. The CDR3 DNA reads TGTGCCAGCAGCCCACCGACCAGGGATGAGCAGTTCTGC. It yields the protein CASSPPTRDEQFC.

This clonotype was seen at least ten times. This chain uses TRBV12-3 or TRBV12-4 with TRBJ2-3; D not resolved. This CDR3 has 13 amino acids. Trimming shortened V by 3 bases and J by 6 bases, and 10 bases separated the two germline ends. The CDR3 DNA reads TGTGCCAGCAGTTTCCTGACTCTTGATACGCAGTATTTT. Translation: CASSFLTLDTQYF.

The chain combines TRBV3-1 with TRBJ2-2, with 8 bases lining up with TRBD2. V gave up 4 bases and J gave up 6 bases; unmatched junction bases: 4. CDR1 is LGHDT and CDR2 is YNNKEL in the germline V gene (reference sequence). This CDR3 contains 14 residues. The CDR3 coding sequence is TGTGCCAGCAGCCCGGGGGGGGATTCCGGGGAGCTGTTTTTT. Amino acids: CASSPGGDSGELFF.

This clonotype was detected ten times or more. The CDR3 DNA reads TGTGCCAGCAGCTTAGATTTGGCGGGAGACACCGGGGAGCTGTTTTTT. Protein: CASSLDLAGDTGELFF. The gene calls are TRBV11-3 and TRBJ2-2, with 7 bases matching TRBD2. CDR1 is SGHNT and CDR2 is YENEEA in the germline V gene. V lost 0 bases, J lost 3 bases, and 4 bases stayed unmatched. The CDR3 has 16 amino acids.

V usage is TRBV24-1 and J usage is TRBJ2-7, with 8 bases aligning to TRBD1. CDR3 length: 15 amino acids. V lost 4 bases and J lost 0; bases outside the gene matches: 4. Germline V gene lookup returns CDR1 KGHDR and CDR2 SFDVKD. The CDR3 protein is CATSEQGEASYEQYF. The CDR3 DNA is TGTGCCACCAGTGAACAGGGGGAAGCCTCCTACGAGCAGTACTTC.

This clonotype was seen many times. The J gene is TRBJ2-7, the V gene TRBV5-1; unclear D gene. The V and J ends lost 0 bases and 5 bases respectively, with 9 bases between them. The CDR3 is made up of 13 amino acids. Germline V gene data show CDR1 as SGHRS and CDR2 as YFSETQ. This CDR3 is CASSLGEMDEQYF. The CDR3 bases are TGCGCCAGCAGCTTGGGAGAAATGGACGAGCAGTACTTC.

This clonotype was seen repeatedly, ten times or more. The rearrangement joins TRBV20-1 to TRBJ2-1, with unresolved D. Trimming took 0 bases from V and 9 from J, leaving 9 bases between them. Germline CDR1 and CDR2: DFQATT and SNEGSKA (reference sequence). CDR3 length: 12 amino acids. This CDR3 is CSAREGRIEQFF. The CDR3 region has the DNA TGCAGTGCTAGAGAGGGCCGCATTGAGCAGTTCTTC.